The rows below give T cell receptor beta chains drawn from one sample of a study of PD-1 blockade in mismatch repair-deficient tumors. Sequencing used immunoSEQ multiplex PCR; TCRdb keeps in-frame clones, though not all of them. The sample yields under 40,000 clones, roughly 83% seen once. Here the sequenced sample was PBMCs, taken about 40 weeks after starting pembrolizumab. The receptors here all came from an adult with mismatch repair-deficient cancer. CDR3s include the opening cysteine and the closing phenylalanine or tryptophan. The order of the fields is J gene, clone size, V gene, D gene, CDR3 protein, CDR3 DNA. D genes are given only for firm matches. Only part of the rows carry a size: once, few, many, or a class if the clone is expanded.

J gene: TRBJ1-1; clone size: -; V gene: TRBV27; D gene: -; CDR3 protein: CASSLSRGGHTEAFF; CDR3 DNA: TGTGCCAGCAGTTTATCGCGGGGGGGACACACTGAAGCTTTCTTT
J gene: TRBJ2-3; clone size: -; V gene: TRBV7-2; D gene: TRBD2; CDR3 protein: CASSPSRTSGRETDTQYF; CDR3 DNA: TGTGCCAGCAGCCCCAGCCGGACTAGCGGGAGGGAGACAGATACGCAGTATTTT
J gene: TRBJ1-1; clone size: -; V gene: TRBV6-4; D gene: TRBD1; CDR3 protein: CASSVRQGDTEAFF; CDR3 DNA: TGTGCCAGCAGTGTCAGACAGGGGGACACTGAAGCTTTCTTT
J gene: TRBJ1-6; clone size: -; V gene: TRBV19; D gene: TRBD1; CDR3 protein: CASSVLQGGGNNSPLHF; CDR3 DNA: TGTGCCAGTAGTGTCTTACAGGGGGGGGGTAATAATTCACCCCTCCACTTT
J gene: TRBJ2-6; clone size: -; V gene: TRBV5-1; D gene: TRBD1; CDR3 protein: CASSHRDRAAGANVLTF; CDR3 DNA: TGCGCCAGCAGCCACCGGGACAGGGCCGCTGGGGCCAACGTCCTGACTTTC
J gene: TRBJ2-1; clone size: -; V gene: TRBV5-1; D gene: -; CDR3 protein: CASSSGTFYNEQFF; CDR3 DNA: TGCGCCAGCAGCTCAGGGACTTTCTACAATGAGCAGTTCTTC
J gene: TRBJ2-2; clone size: -; V gene: TRBV7-3; D gene: -; CDR3 protein: CASSLGQNTGELFF; CDR3 DNA: TGTGCCAGCAGCTTGGGCCAGAACACCGGGGAGCTGTTTTTT
J gene: TRBJ2-6; clone size: -; V gene: TRBV9; D gene: -; CDR3 protein: CASSVATGANVLTF; CDR3 DNA: TGTGCCAGCAGCGTAGCAACTGGGGCCAACGTCCTGACTTTC
J gene: TRBJ2-3; clone size: -; V gene: TRBV19; D gene: TRBD2; CDR3 protein: CASSARGLAEYTDTQYF; CDR3 DNA: TGTGCCAGTAGCGCCCGGGGACTAGCGGAGTACACAGATACGCAGTATTTT
J gene: TRBJ1-2; clone size: -; V gene: TRBV28; D gene: TRBD1; CDR3 protein: CASSDPGQGIGGYTF; CDR3 DNA: TGTGCCAGCAGTGATCCGGGACAGGGGATTGGAGGCTACACCTTC
J gene: TRBJ2-5; clone size: few; V gene: TRBV5-1; D gene: -; CDR3 protein: CASSFSSQETQYF; CDR3 DNA: TGCGCCAGCAGCTTCTCTAGCCAAGAGACCCAGTACTTC
J gene: TRBJ2-3; clone size: -; V gene: TRBV12-5; D gene: TRBD1; CDR3 protein: CASGTDRVTQYF; CDR3 DNA: TGTGCTAGTGGAACTGACAGGGTCACGCAGTATTTT
J gene: TRBJ1-2; clone size: once; V gene: TRBV5-1; D gene: TRBD1; CDR3 protein: CASSSTGQGHYGYTF; CDR3 DNA: TGCGCCAGCAGCTCGACGGGACAGGGTCACTATGGCTACACCTTC
J gene: TRBJ2-3; clone size: -; V gene: TRBV27; D gene: TRBD1; CDR3 protein: CAVQGALDTQYF; CDR3 DNA: TGTGCCGTACAGGGGGCCCTAGATACGCAGTATTTT